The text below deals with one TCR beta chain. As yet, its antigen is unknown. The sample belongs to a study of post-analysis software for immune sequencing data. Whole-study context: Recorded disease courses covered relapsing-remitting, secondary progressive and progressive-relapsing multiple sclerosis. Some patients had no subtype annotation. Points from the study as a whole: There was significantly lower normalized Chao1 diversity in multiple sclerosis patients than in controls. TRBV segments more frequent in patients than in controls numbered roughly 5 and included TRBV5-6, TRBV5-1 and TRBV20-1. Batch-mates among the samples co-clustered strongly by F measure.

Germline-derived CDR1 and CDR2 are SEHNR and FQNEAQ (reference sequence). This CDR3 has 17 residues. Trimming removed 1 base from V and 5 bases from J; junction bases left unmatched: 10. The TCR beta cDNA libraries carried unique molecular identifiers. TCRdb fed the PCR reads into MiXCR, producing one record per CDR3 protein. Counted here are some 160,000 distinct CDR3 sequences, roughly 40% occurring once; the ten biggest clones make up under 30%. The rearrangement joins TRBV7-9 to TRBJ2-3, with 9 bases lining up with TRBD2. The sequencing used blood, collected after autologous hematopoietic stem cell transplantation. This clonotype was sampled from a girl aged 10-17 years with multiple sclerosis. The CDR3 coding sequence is TGTGCCAGCAGCTTAGGGGTCGCGGGAGGGCCGGTAGATACGCAGTATTTT. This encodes CASSLGVAGGPVDTQYF.